This T cell receptor (beta chain) was sequenced in a study of human T cells and chemical hapten exposure. Study at large: Small discrepancies in pooled library volume mainly accounted for the varying TCR yields per sample.

Trimming took off 4 bases at V and 1 base at J, with 14 bases between the two ends. This CDR3 contains 14 residues. Germline CDR1 DFQATT, CDR2 SNEGSKA (reference sequence). Study findings and constraints: Expanded TCRs produced significantly more large CDR3 similarity clusters than controls did. TCRs at high frequency, those above 1 in 1000, did not change with DPC sensitization.

This clonotype has only a few counts. The antigen remains undetermined. The time point is: patch test 3, about 24 weeks after DPC sensitization. The treatment is: therapeutic diphenylcyclopropenone sensitization with weekly scalp DPC. The library put unique molecular identifiers onto individual cDNA molecules. TCRdb itself ran the RACE reads through MiXCR, one entry per CDR3 protein. The data hold 150,000 to 200,000 distinct CDR3 sequences, with about 27% observed a single time. The sequence was obtained from a woman between 18 and 29 years old with alopecia areata. Some clones in this sample may be carry-over from other donors' samples. The chain links TRBV20-1 to TRBJ2-7; D remains unclear. Sequenced material: whole blood, taken in connection with sensitization to the hapten diphenylcyclopropenone (DPC). The CDR3 sequence is CSANPLTGSYEQYF. In DNA form, the CDR3 reads TGCAGTGCTAATCCCCTAACCGGTTCCTACGAGCAGTACTTC.